The 7 T cell receptor beta chains presented below share a single source sample, sequenced in a study of OX40 agonist ivuxolimab in advanced cancers. The protocol was immunoSEQ multiplex PCR, while the TCRdb copy is restricted to in-frame clones and leaves out a portion. This sample carries about 79,000 clones, 70% to 85% of them seen once, and the ten largest clones take over 3%. This sample comprised CD4+ or CD8+ T cells sorted from blood, obtained in a trial of the OX40 agonist ivuxolimab. Source of these receptors: an adult with an advanced solid tumor such as melanoma, head and neck, liver or kidney cancer.

The genes are TRBV2 and TRBJ1-2; unclear D gene. The length of the CDR3 is 15 residues. Trimming left V 7 bases short and J 0 bases short, with 15 bases between. Germline lookup yields CDR1 SNHLY and CDR2 FYNNEI. The CDR3 loop is CASKTKPRANYGYTF. CDR3 in DNA: TGTGCCAGCAAAACGAAGCCCCGAGCTAACTATGGCTACACCTTC.

This chain connects TRBV11-2 to TRBJ2-7; TRBD2 is a possible D gene (6 bases). The ends were cut back, 3 bases at V and 6 bases at J, with 12 bases in the middle. Per the germline V gene, CDR1 is SGHAT and CDR2 is FQNNGV. The CDR3 extends over 13 amino acids. CDR3 coding DNA: TGTGCCAGCAGCTTCGGAGGGTCAGGCGAGCAGTACTTC. It encodes CASSFGGSGEQYF.

The chain has TRBV30 and TRBJ2-7, with 7 bases matching TRBD1. With 1 base clipped from V and 2 bases from J, the junction kept 5 bases outside the gene matches. Per the germline V gene, CDR1 is GTSNPN and CDR2 is SVGIG (reference sequence). The CDR3 consists of 14 residues. The CDR3 region is CAWSGQGRAYEQYF. CDR3 bases: TGTGCCTGGAGTGGACAGGGAAGAGCCTACGAGCAGTACTTC.

This chain connects TRBV2 to TRBJ2-2, with TRBD1 matching 7 bases. The CDR3 is 13 amino acids. V shed 7 bases, J shed 2 bases, and the junction held 1 base outside the gene matches. Germline assignment: CDR1 SNHLY and CDR2 FYNNEI. CDR3 in amino acids: CASKGANTGELFF. CDR3 DNA sequence: TGTGCCAGCAAGGGGGCAAACACCGGGGAGCTGTTTTTT.

The CDR3 DNA is TGTGCCATTGGCCCCGGGGAGCTGTTTTTT. It specifies CAIGPGELFF. The gene calls are TRBV6-5 and TRBJ2-2; D gene uncertain. This CDR3 is built from 10 residues. CDR1 and CDR2 from the germline V gene are MNHEY and SVGAGI. V lost 10 bases to trimming and J lost 6 bases, with 6 bases between them.

V and J are TRBV4-3 and TRBJ1-3; no definite D call. V was trimmed by 4 bases and J by 4 bases, leaving 11 bases between them. The germline V gene has CDR1 LGHNA and CDR2 YSLEER. This CDR3 spans 14 amino acids. The CDR3 DNA follows: TGCGCCAGCAGCCTGGGCCCGAAAGGAAACACCATATATTTT. Translated, it gives CASSLGPKGNTIYF.

This clone came up once. J is TRBJ2-5 and V is TRBV30; tentative D call: TRBD1 (5 bases). The CDR3 contains 12 residues. Trimming pared 1 base from V and 9 bases from J, leaving 12 bases between. From germline, CDR1 is GTSNPN and CDR2 SVGIG (reference sequence). The CDR3 nucleotides are TGTGCCTGGAGTGGCCAAGGGGCGGCCCAGTACTTC. Amino acid sequence: CAWSGQGAAQYF.